These 13 T cell receptor beta chains were all obtained from the same sample, sequenced in a study of TIL therapy for anti-PD-1-resistant metastatic lung cancer. The libraries were made with immunoSEQ v3. Produced via immunoSEQ multiplex PCR; TCRdb's table is partial and in-frame only. The sample holds roughly 23,000 clones, approximately 70% seen once. Time point of the sample: pre-treatment sample, taken before nivolumab and TIL therapy. The material sequenced was blood, taken at baseline. All receptors derive from a person aged 25 to 85 with non-small cell lung cancer.

This sequence joins TRBV29-1 and TRBJ1-1, with 10 bases identical to TRBD1. Germline V gives CDR1 SQVTM, CDR2 ANQGSEA. J lost 5 bases, V lost 2 bases, and 8 bases had no gene match. The CDR3 runs to 15 residues. CDR3 bases: TGCAGCGTTGAAAGGGACAGGGGAGGGGTGACTGAAGCTTTCTTT. Protein: CSVERDRGGVTEAFF.

The chain employs TRBV10-1 and TRBJ1-6; possibly TRBD1 for D (5 bases). Germline CDR1 and CDR2: WNHNN and SYGVQD (reference sequence). The CDR3 length is 13 residues. V was trimmed by 2 bases and J by 10 bases, leaving 9 bases between them. The CDR3 DNA follows: TGCGCCAGCAGTGAGAGAAGGGGATCACCCCTCCACTTT. It specifies CASSERRGSPLHF.

CDR3 nucleotide sequence: TGTGCCAGCAGTTTATTAAGCGGGAGAATCCGCAATGAGCAGTTCTTC. Amino acids: CASSLLSGRIRNEQFF. V usage is TRBV28 and J usage is TRBJ2-1; 8 nucleotides align to TRBD2. CDR1 MDHEN and CDR2 SYDVKM come from the germline V gene. CDR3 length equals 16 residues. The J segment lost 6 bases and the V segment lost 1 base, leaving 8 bases of the junction unmatched.

The V gene is TRBV5-1, the J gene TRBJ1-2; D unclear. Germline V gene data show CDR1 as SGHRS and CDR2 as YFSETQ. The CDR3 runs 13 residues. V was cut by 0 bases and J by 11 bases, with 14 bases left in between. CDR3 bases: TGCGCCAGCAGCTTGGAGGGTCTTGGCGAATACACCTTC. Encoded protein: CASSLEGLGEYTF.

The rearrangement joins TRBV7-2 to TRBJ2-3; D is undetermined. V gave up 7 bases and J gave up 2 bases, with 13 bases separating them. The CDR3 contains 14 residues. Germline CDR1 SGHTA, CDR2 FQGNSA. The CDR3 region is CASTLDLNTDTQYF. DNA of the CDR3: TGTGCCAGCACCTTGGACCTTAACACAGATACGCAGTATTTT.

This clone was seen once. The CDR3 loop is CASSDRGGRMNTEAFF. CDR3 coding DNA: TGTGCCAGCAGTGATCGGGGGGGACGCATGAACACTGAAGCTTTCTTT. V is TRBV6-1 and J is TRBJ1-1; TRBD1 might be the D (5 bases). Germline assignment: CDR1 MNHNS and CDR2 SASEGT. V was pared by 3 bases and J by 0 bases, with 14 bases between. CDR3 size: 16 residues.

This clone was found a few times. The rearrangement uses TRBV9 and TRBJ1-2; TRBD1 aligns across 9 bases. The CDR3 is 15 residues long. Germline values: CDR1 SGDLS, CDR2 YYNGEE. Trimming took 2 bases from V and 8 from J; bases not matched to a gene: 10. The CDR3 loop reads CASSVSTGGGDGYTF. The CDR3 nucleotides read TGTGCCAGCAGCGTTTCCACAGGGGGCGGAGACGGCTACACCTTC.

V and J are TRBV21-1 and TRBJ2-7. TRBV21-1 is recorded as a pseudogene. The CDR3 has 16 amino acids. CDR3 loop: CASGEGIATRLDEQYF. The DNA of the CDR3 is TGTGCCAGCGGGGAAGGCATAGCTACACGGTTAGACGAGCAGTACTTC.

The rearrangement uses TRBV7-2 and TRBJ2-3, with D perhaps matching TRBD1 or TRBD2 (6 bases each). Germline-derived CDR1 and CDR2 are SGHTA and FQGNSA. Trimming left V 1 base short and J 0 bases short, with 20 bases between. This CDR3 has 19 amino acids. The CDR3 sequence is CASSLGAPGARLSTDTQYF. The CDR3 region has the DNA TGTGCCAGCAGCTTAGGAGCCCCGGGGGCCCGCCTTAGCACAGATACGCAGTATTTT.

This rearrangement joins TRBV4-1 to TRBJ1-5; D uncertain. Trimming removed 5 bases at V and 0 bases at J, with 11 bases between. The germline V gene encodes CDR1 MGHRA and CDR2 YSYEKL. There are 15 residues in the CDR3. CDR3 region: CASSWTDNSNQPQHF. For the CDR3, the DNA is TGCGCCAGCAGCTGGACTGATAATAGCAATCAGCCCCAGCATTTT.

V usage is TRBV4-1 and J usage is TRBJ2-3; no clear D. Trimming pared 3 bases from V and 1 base from J, leaving 14 bases between. Per germline, CDR1 MGHRA and CDR2 YSYEKL. The CDR3 is made up of 16 amino acids. CDR3 region: CASSQSPAIRTDTQYF. For the CDR3, the DNA is TGCGCCAGCAGCCAGTCACCAGCGATCCGCACAGATACGCAGTATTTT.

The chain has TRBV5-1 and TRBJ2-5, with 7 bases aligning to TRBD1. The CDR3 is 13 residues long. V gave up 8 bases and J gave up 5 bases; unmatched junction bases: 9. Germline V CDR1 and CDR2: SGHRS, YFSETQ. The CDR3 protein is CASRQGPGETQYF. The CDR3 nucleotides are TGCGCCAGTCGACAGGGTCCTGGGGAGACCCAGTACTTC.

On this clone: Other DNA sequences in the sample encode the same CDR3. The chain links TRBV30 to TRBJ1-3, with D uncertain. The V end lost 4 bases, the J end lost 2 bases, and 3 bases lay between the germline ends. This CDR3 is 11 amino acids long. CDR1 is GTSNPN and CDR2 is SVGIG in the germline V gene (reference sequence). CDR3 amino acids: CAWKTGNTIYF. CDR3 nucleotide sequence: TGTGCCTGGAAAACTGGAAACACCATATATTTT.